Sequencing of this T cell receptor (beta chain) was carried out in a study of regulatory T cells in long-lasting Graves disease. Study-wide background: Newly diagnosed Graves' patients had taken antithyroid drugs under 3 months. General study findings and limits: Peripheral blood, not thyroid tissue, was the sole material studied.

Germline CDR1 SGHRS, CDR2 YFSETQ. V lost 7 bases, J lost 5 bases, and 18 bases lay in between. The CDR3 is 14 residues long. This clonotype showed up many times. Its antigen is not known. Investigators prepared the TCR beta libraries by applying iRepertoire HTBI primers and Arm-PCR of CDR3 regions. TCRdb reprocessed the multiplex PCR reads via MiXCR and lists one record per CDR3 protein. The sample carries some 490,000 distinct CDR3 sequences, approximately 12% recorded once. As for time point: newly diagnosed GD, antithyroid drugs for less than 3 months. Construction of the TCR library relied on RNA isolated from PBMCs. This same sample was also taken into another study, of T cells in Graves' hyperthyroidism and ophthalmopathy. That work contributes: Stable Graves' hyperthyroidism denoted no ophthalmopathy progression over 18 months.

The sequences come from peripheral blood mononuclear cells (PBMCs), collected at new diagnosis, from a patient treated with antithyroid drugs. This sequence originates from a woman aged 25 to 39 with Graves disease. The chain joins TRBV5-1 to TRBJ1-2, with no clear D. The CDR3 DNA is TGCGCCAGCGGAGAACAGAGTTCCCTATATGGCTACACCTTC. Translated: CASGEQSSLYGYTF.